Listed below are T cell receptor beta chains from one sample, sequenced in a study of T cell responses to AZD1222 COVID-19 vaccine. The method was immunoSEQ multiplex PCR; TCRdb's version includes in-frame clones alone and lacks a portion of them. This table has around 180,000 clones, approximately 90% appearing once. Sequencing was performed on peripheral blood, taken on day 0 of AZD1222 vaccination. The source of these receptors is an adult in good health. Both conserved end residues are part of each CDR3. Fields, in order: clone size, J gene, D gene, V gene, CDR3 protein, CDR3 DNA. A D gene is named only where the DNA matches it firmly. Clone size is not always given. Where it is, it says once, few, many or a class for expanded clones.

clone_size: .
j_call: TRBJ1-2
d_call: TRBD1
v_call: TRBV4-3
cdr3_aa: CASSQAITGGEGGYTF
cdr3_nt: TGCGCCAGCAGCCAAGCCATTACAGGGGGCGAAGGTGGCTACACCTTC

clone_size: .
j_call: TRBJ1-1
d_call: TRBD1
v_call: TRBV7-9
cdr3_aa: CASSSRTGDNTEAFF
cdr3_nt: TGTGCCAGCAGCTCACGGACAGGGGATAACACTGAAGCTTTCTTT

clone_size: .
j_call: TRBJ1-3
d_call: .
v_call: TRBV6-1
cdr3_aa: CASSEVERISGNTIYF
cdr3_nt: TGTGCCAGCAGTGAAGTAGAAAGAATCTCTGGAAACACCATATATTTT

clone_size: .
j_call: TRBJ2-7
d_call: .
v_call: TRBV29-1
cdr3_aa: CSAFIQGTGISYEQYF
cdr3_nt: TGCAGCGCCTTTATCCAGGGGACGGGGATCTCCTACGAGCAGTACTTC

clone_size: .
j_call: TRBJ1-1
d_call: .
v_call: TRBV12-3/TRBV12-4
cdr3_aa: CASSLAGGIAAFF
cdr3_nt: TGTGCCAGCAGTTTAGCAGGGGGGATAGCGGCTTTCTTT

clone_size: .
j_call: TRBJ2-4
d_call: TRBD2
v_call: TRBV4-2
cdr3_aa: CASSPRAVSAGDIQYF
cdr3_nt: TGTGCCAGCAGCCCACGGGCCGTTTCTGCGGGGGACATTCAGTACTTC

clone_size: .
j_call: TRBJ2-3
d_call: TRBD2
v_call: TRBV3-1/TRBV3-2
cdr3_aa: CASSQGRSGGSTDTQYF
cdr3_nt: TGTGCCAGCAGCCAAGGGCGCAGCGGGGGGAGCACAGATACGCAGTATTTT

clone_size: .
j_call: TRBJ2-1
d_call: .
v_call: TRBV5-8
cdr3_aa: CASSHRVGNEQFF
cdr3_nt: TGTGCCAGCAGCCACAGGGTCGGCAATGAGCAGTTCTTC

clone_size: .
j_call: TRBJ1-2
d_call: .
v_call: TRBV30
cdr3_aa: CAWDGQDGYTF
cdr3_nt: TGTGCCTGGGACGGACAAGACGGCTACACCTTC

clone_size: .
j_call: TRBJ1-3
d_call: .
v_call: TRBV19
cdr3_aa: CASSIEDRLSGNTIYF
cdr3_nt: TGTGCCAGTAGTATAGAGGACAGACTCTCTGGAAACACCATATATTTT

clone_size: .
j_call: TRBJ2-7
d_call: .
v_call: TRBV11-2
cdr3_aa: CASSLDVGGYEQYF
cdr3_nt: TGTGCCAGCAGCTTAGATGTCGGTGGCTACGAGCAGTACTTC

clone_size: .
j_call: TRBJ2-7
d_call: TRBD1
v_call: TRBV11-3
cdr3_aa: CASSPGTVYEQYF
cdr3_nt: TGTGCCAGCAGCCCTGGGACAGTCTACGAGCAGTACTTC

clone_size: .
j_call: TRBJ2-5
d_call: .
v_call: TRBV7-3
cdr3_aa: CARERETQYF
cdr3_nt: TGTGCCCGAGAACGTGAGACCCAGTACTTC

clone_size: .
j_call: TRBJ1-6
d_call: TRBD1
v_call: TRBV7-9
cdr3_aa: CASSFDPDRDEINSPLHF
cdr3_nt: TGTGCCAGCAGCTTTGACCCGGACAGGGATGAAATCAATTCACCCCTCCACTTT

clone_size: .
j_call: TRBJ2-5
d_call: TRBD2
v_call: TRBV7-3
cdr3_aa: CASSGKTSGVSETQYF
cdr3_nt: TGTGCCAGCAGCGGTAAGACTAGCGGGGTTTCGGAGACCCAGTACTTC

clone_size: .
j_call: TRBJ2-1
d_call: TRBD2
v_call: TRBV19
cdr3_aa: CASSALAGGTSAYNEQFF
cdr3_nt: TGTGCCAGTAGTGCACTAGCGGGGGGGACCAGCGCCTACAATGAGCAGTTCTTC

clone_size: .
j_call: TRBJ1-5
d_call: TRBD1
v_call: TRBV19
cdr3_aa: CASSIPTTGEPQHF
cdr3_nt: TGTGCCAGTAGTATCCCGACCACAGGGGAACCCCAGCATTTT

clone_size: .
j_call: TRBJ2-7
d_call: .
v_call: TRBV21-1
cdr3_aa: CASSKSARDRGLDEQYF
cdr3_nt: TGTGCCAGCAGCAAATCAGCGCGGGACAGGGGGCTGGACGAGCAGTACTTC

clone_size: .
j_call: TRBJ1-5
d_call: .
v_call: TRBV6-5
cdr3_aa: CASRGRYSNQPQHF
cdr3_nt: TGTGCCAGCAGGGGACGGTATAGCAATCAGCCCCAGCATTTT

clone_size: few
j_call: TRBJ2-7
d_call: TRBD1
v_call: TRBV11-2
cdr3_aa: CASSLRSGTGVYEQYF
cdr3_nt: TGTGCCAGCAGCCTAAGGTCCGGGACAGGGGTCTACGAGCAGTACTTC

clone_size: .
j_call: TRBJ1-1
d_call: TRBD1
v_call: TRBV4-2
cdr3_aa: CASSQQGDTEAFF
cdr3_nt: TGTGCCAGCAGCCAACAGGGGGACACTGAAGCTTTCTTT

clone_size: .
j_call: TRBJ1-6
d_call: .
v_call: TRBV2
cdr3_aa: CASRVGDYNSPLHF
cdr3_nt: TGTGCCAGCAGGGTGGGGGATTATAATTCACCCCTCCACTTT

clone_size: .
j_call: TRBJ2-1
d_call: .
v_call: TRBV4-3
cdr3_aa: CASSQVGPREQFF
cdr3_nt: TGCGCCAGCAGCCAAGTTGGCCCCCGTGAGCAGTTCTTC

clone_size: .
j_call: TRBJ1-3
d_call: .
v_call: TRBV7-2
cdr3_aa: CASSLVGGGGPNSGNTIYF
cdr3_nt: TGTGCCAGCAGCTTAGTTGGGGGCGGTGGACCAAACTCTGGAAACACCATATATTTT

clone_size: .
j_call: TRBJ2-3
d_call: .
v_call: TRBV6-2/TRBV6-3
cdr3_aa: CASSRLSDTQYF
cdr3_nt: TGTGCCAGCAGCCGGCTCTCGGATACGCAGTATTTT

clone_size: .
j_call: TRBJ2-3
d_call: TRBD2
v_call: TRBV6-2/TRBV6-3
cdr3_aa: CASSYDGGARDTQYF
cdr3_nt: TGTGCCAGCAGTTACGACGGGGGGGCCAGAGATACGCAGTATTTT

clone_size: once
j_call: TRBJ2-2
d_call: TRBD2
v_call: TRBV5-1
cdr3_aa: CASSQGLAGVNTGELFF
cdr3_nt: TGCGCCAGCAGCCAGGGACTAGCGGGGGTGAACACCGGGGAGCTGTTTTTT

clone_size: .
j_call: TRBJ1-3
d_call: TRBD1
v_call: TRBV30
cdr3_aa: CAWAGGGQAGNTIYF
cdr3_nt: TGTGCCTGGGCTGGGGGTGGACAGGCCGGAAACACCATATATTTT

clone_size: .
j_call: TRBJ2-1
d_call: .
v_call: TRBV5-1
cdr3_aa: CASSLGSGGSEQFF
cdr3_nt: TGCGCCAGCAGCTTGGGGAGCGGCGGCAGTGAGCAGTTCTTC

clone_size: .
j_call: TRBJ2-5
d_call: TRBD1
v_call: TRBV5-5
cdr3_aa: CASSSDGTGGETQYF
cdr3_nt: TGTGCCAGCAGCTCGGACGGGACAGGGGGGGAGACCCAGTACTTC

clone_size: .
j_call: TRBJ1-6
d_call: TRBD1
v_call: TRBV27
cdr3_aa: CASRRTGYNSPLHF
cdr3_nt: TGTGCCAGCAGGCGGACAGGGTATAATTCACCCCTCCACTTT

clone_size: .
j_call: TRBJ2-7
d_call: TRBD1
v_call: TRBV5-4
cdr3_aa: CASRDRGSYEQYF
cdr3_nt: TGTGCCAGTAGAGACAGGGGATCCTACGAGCAGTACTTC

clone_size: .
j_call: TRBJ2-2
d_call: .
v_call: TRBV27
cdr3_aa: CASSRPLRDRKGPGELFF
cdr3_nt: TGTGCCAGCAGTCGACCACTCCGAGACAGGAAGGGACCCGGGGAGCTGTTTTTT

clone_size: .
j_call: TRBJ2-2
d_call: .
v_call: TRBV11-2
cdr3_aa: CASGYSPGANTGELFF
cdr3_nt: TGTGCCAGCGGATACAGTCCGGGGGCCAACACCGGGGAGCTGTTTTTT

clone_size: .
j_call: TRBJ2-2
d_call: .
v_call: TRBV12-3/TRBV12-4
cdr3_aa: CASTRGGTGELFF
cdr3_nt: TGTGCCAGCACCCGAGGGGGCACCGGGGAGCTGTTTTTT

clone_size: .
j_call: TRBJ1-3
d_call: .
v_call: TRBV5-4
cdr3_aa: CASSLTRGGSGNTIYF
cdr3_nt: TGTGCCAGCAGCTTGACGAGGGGAGGGTCTGGAAACACCATATATTTT

clone_size: .
j_call: TRBJ1-1
d_call: .
v_call: TRBV7-3
cdr3_aa: CASSPVGTDTEAFF
cdr3_nt: TGTGCCAGCAGCCCCGTAGGGACGGACACTGAAGCTTTCTTT

clone_size: .
j_call: TRBJ2-2
d_call: TRBD2
v_call: TRBV6-1
cdr3_aa: CASSEMAGVTGELFF
cdr3_nt: TGTGCCAGCAGTGAAATGGCGGGAGTAACCGGGGAGCTGTTTTTT

clone_size: .
j_call: TRBJ2-1
d_call: .
v_call: TRBV3-1/TRBV3-2
cdr3_aa: CASSLTRSYNEQFF
cdr3_nt: TGTGCCAGCAGCCTTACACGCTCCTACAATGAGCAGTTCTTC

clone_size: .
j_call: TRBJ1-1
d_call: .
v_call: TRBV21-1
cdr3_aa: CAGGEIDTEAFF
cdr3_nt: TGTGCCGGTGGGGAGATAGACACTGAAGCTTTCTTT

clone_size: .
j_call: TRBJ1-3
d_call: .
v_call: TRBV12-5
cdr3_aa: CASGLVFSGNTIYF
cdr3_nt: TGTGCTAGTGGTTTGGTATTTTCTGGAAACACCATATATTTT

clone_size: .
j_call: TRBJ1-1
d_call: TRBD1
v_call: TRBV4-3
cdr3_aa: CASSQDPGQMNEAFF
cdr3_nt: TGCGCCAGCAGCCAAGATCCGGGACAGATGAATGAAGCTTTCTTT

clone_size: .
j_call: TRBJ1-2
d_call: .
v_call: TRBV27
cdr3_aa: CASSPIGWRGDGYTF
cdr3_nt: TGTGCCAGCAGTCCGATAGGTTGGAGGGGAGATGGCTACACCTTC

clone_size: .
j_call: TRBJ1-1
d_call: TRBD1
v_call: TRBV5-1
cdr3_aa: CASSASTGDSAEAFF
cdr3_nt: TGCGCCAGCAGCGCCTCAACAGGGGATAGCGCTGAAGCTTTCTTT

clone_size: .
j_call: TRBJ2-4
d_call: .
v_call: TRBV30
cdr3_aa: CAWSQRGAKNIQYF
cdr3_nt: TGTGCCTGGAGTCAGAGGGGGGCCAAAAACATTCAGTACTTC

clone_size: once
j_call: TRBJ1-1
d_call: .
v_call: TRBV5-1
cdr3_aa: CASSSTTTGANTEAFF
cdr3_nt: TGCGCCAGCAGCTCAACAACTACCGGGGCGAACACTGAAGCTTTCTTT

clone_size: .
j_call: TRBJ2-5
d_call: .
v_call: TRBV3-1/TRBV3-2
cdr3_aa: CASSQSRGKLSAGTQYF
cdr3_nt: TGTGCCAGCAGCCAGAGTAGGGGGAAGCTTTCAGCGGGGACCCAGTACTTC

clone_size: once
j_call: TRBJ2-4
d_call: .
v_call: TRBV7-2
cdr3_aa: CASSSQGLADIQYF
cdr3_nt: TGTGCCAGCAGCTCGCAGGGCTTGGCGGACATTCAGTACTTC

clone_size: .
j_call: TRBJ1-5
d_call: .
v_call: TRBV11-2
cdr3_aa: CASSLAGDNQPQHF
cdr3_nt: TGTGCCAGCAGCTTAGCAGGGGATAATCAGCCCCAGCATTTT